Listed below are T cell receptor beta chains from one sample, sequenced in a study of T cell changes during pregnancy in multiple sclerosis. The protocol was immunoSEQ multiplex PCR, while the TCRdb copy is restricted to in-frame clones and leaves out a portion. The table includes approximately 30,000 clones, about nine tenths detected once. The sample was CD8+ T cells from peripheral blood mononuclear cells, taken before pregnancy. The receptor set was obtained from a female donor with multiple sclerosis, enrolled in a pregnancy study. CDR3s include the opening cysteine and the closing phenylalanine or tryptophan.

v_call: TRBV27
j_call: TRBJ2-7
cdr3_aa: CASKGLKAYEQYF

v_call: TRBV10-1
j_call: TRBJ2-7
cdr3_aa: CASSHGGGSYEQYF

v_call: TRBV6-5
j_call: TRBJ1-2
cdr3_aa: CASSYFDRNTYGYTF

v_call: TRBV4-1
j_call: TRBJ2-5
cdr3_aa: CASSHLLGSETQYF

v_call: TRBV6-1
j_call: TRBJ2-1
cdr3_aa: CASSEGLAVYNEQFF

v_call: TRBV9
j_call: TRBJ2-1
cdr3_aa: CASSRSGGGSNEQFF

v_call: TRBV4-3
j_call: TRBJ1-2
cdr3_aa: CASSQDHQGGYGYTF

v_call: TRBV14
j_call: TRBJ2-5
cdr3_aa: CASSPGLAGESRETQYF

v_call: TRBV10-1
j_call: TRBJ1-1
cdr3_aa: CASSESWTGGTEAFF

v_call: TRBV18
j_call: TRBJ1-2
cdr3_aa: CASSPRDRANYGYTF

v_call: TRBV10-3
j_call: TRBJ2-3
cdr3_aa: CAISAYRQGNPPSTDTQYF

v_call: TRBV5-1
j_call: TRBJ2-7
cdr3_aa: CASSLQRESNYEQYF

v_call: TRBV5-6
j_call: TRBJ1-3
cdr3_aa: CASSPLDAGNTIYF

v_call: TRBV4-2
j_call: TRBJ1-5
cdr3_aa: CASSHRDRGVSNQPQHF

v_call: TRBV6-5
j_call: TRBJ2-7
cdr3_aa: CASSYSLAGGSYGQYF

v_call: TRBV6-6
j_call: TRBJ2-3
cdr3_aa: CASSLTAGATDTQYF

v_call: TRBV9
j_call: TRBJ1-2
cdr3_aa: CASSESQGNGYTF

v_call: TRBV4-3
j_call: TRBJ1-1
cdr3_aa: CASSQEGDTEAFF

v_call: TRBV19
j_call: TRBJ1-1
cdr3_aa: CASSPTGGRGTEAFF

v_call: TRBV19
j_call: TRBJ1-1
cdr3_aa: CASSIVGGPRLMNTEAFF

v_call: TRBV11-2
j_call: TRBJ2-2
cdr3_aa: CASSLGMGRVNTGELFF

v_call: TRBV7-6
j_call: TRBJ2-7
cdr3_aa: CASVSGEDWEQYF

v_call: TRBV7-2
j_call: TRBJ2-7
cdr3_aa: CASSSTDGGYGEQYF

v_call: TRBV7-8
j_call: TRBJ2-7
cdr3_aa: CASSLGPSDRVDTSYEQYF

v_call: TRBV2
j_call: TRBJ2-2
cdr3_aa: CASREVSSRGELFF

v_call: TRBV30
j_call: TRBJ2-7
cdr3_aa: CAWRILGGYEQYF

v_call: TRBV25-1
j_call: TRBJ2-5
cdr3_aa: CASSPGGLGTQYF

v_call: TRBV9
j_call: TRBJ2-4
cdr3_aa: CASSVSPRTGSQYF

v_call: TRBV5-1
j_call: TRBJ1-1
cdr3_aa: CASSLRDRDTEAFF

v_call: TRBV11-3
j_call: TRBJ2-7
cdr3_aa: CASSLEEGAREQYF

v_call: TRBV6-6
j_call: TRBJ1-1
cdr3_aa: CASSNRGMGTEAFF

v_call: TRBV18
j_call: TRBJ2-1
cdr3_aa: CASSPTAYNEQFF

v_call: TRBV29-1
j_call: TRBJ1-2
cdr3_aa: CSVEVGNYGYTF

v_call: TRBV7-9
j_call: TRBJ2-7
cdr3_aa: CASSLAGDRAYEQYF

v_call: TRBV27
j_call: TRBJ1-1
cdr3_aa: CASSLAQNTEAFF

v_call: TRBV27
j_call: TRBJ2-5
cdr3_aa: CTTSGSWGQETQYF

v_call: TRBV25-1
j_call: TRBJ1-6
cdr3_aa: CASSLTALSSPLHF

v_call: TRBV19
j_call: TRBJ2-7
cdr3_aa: CASSKDRAEQYF

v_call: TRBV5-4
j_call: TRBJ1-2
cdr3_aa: CASTLVGGYGYTF

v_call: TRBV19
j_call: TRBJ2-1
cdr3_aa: CASRPRTGRYNEQFF

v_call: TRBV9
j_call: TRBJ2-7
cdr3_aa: CASSVGQGYSYEQYF

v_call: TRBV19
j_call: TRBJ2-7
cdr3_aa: CASSVGPYEQYF

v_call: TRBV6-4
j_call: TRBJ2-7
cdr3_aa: CASSDRGGGAYEQYF

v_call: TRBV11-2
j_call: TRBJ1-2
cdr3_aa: CASSLVLGERAYGYTF

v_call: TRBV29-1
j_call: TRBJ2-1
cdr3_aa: CSVEGTGGNEQFF

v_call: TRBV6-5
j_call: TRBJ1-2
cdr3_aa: CASSYQDNLGGYTF

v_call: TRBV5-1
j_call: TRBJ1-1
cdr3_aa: CASSPYRANTEAFF

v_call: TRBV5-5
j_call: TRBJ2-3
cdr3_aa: CASSRGTSDTDTQYF

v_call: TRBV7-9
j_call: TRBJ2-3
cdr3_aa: CASSLAWETSGGTDTQYF

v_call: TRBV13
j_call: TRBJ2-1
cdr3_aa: CASSTGLAGGNEQFF

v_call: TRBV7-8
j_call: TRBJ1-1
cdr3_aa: CASSTTGPGVEAFF

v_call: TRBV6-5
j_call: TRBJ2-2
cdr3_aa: CASSWRQGGAGELFF

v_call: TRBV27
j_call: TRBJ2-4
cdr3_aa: CASSPSTGVNIQYF

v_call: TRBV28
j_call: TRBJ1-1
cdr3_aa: CASSFKSYRGAPLNTEAFF

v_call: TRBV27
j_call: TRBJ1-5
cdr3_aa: CASSVTGWNNAQHF

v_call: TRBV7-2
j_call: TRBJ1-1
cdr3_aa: CASSLEGTPNTEAFF

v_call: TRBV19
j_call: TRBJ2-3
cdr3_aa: CASSPMGGGSPDTQYF

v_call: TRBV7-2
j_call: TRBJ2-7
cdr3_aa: CASSFRRGDGAYEQYF

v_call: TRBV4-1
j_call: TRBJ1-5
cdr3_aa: CASSQTPDRGDQPQHF

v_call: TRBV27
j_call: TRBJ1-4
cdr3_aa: CASSFRGRVGNKKLFF